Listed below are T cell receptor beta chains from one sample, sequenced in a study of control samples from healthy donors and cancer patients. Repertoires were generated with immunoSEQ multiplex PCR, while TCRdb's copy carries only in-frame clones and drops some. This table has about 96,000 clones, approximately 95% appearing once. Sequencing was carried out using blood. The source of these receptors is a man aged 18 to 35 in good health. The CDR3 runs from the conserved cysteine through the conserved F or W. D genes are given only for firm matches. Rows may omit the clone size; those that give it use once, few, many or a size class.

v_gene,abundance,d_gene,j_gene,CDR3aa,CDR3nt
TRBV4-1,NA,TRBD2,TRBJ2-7,CASSPPGREEQYF,TGCGCCAGCAGCCCCCCGGGGAGGGAAGAGCAGTACTTC
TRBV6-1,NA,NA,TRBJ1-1,CASSEPQREAFF,TGTGCCAGCAGTGAACCCCAGCGTGAAGCTTTCTTT
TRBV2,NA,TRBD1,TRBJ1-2,CATSGQENYGYTF,TGTGCCACCTCAGGACAGGAGAACTATGGCTACACCTTC
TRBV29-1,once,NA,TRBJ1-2,CSVEDLQRSDRKPSIGYTF,TGCAGCGTTGAAGATCTTCAACGAAGTGACAGGAAACCGTCGATTGGCTACACCTTC
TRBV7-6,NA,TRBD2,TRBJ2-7,CASRTGTSGSYEQYF,TGTGCCAGCAGGACCGGGACTAGCGGCTCCTACGAGCAGTACTTC
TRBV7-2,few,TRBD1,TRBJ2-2,CASSTTLTGAGELFF,TGTGCCAGCAGCACCACCTTGACAGGGGCCGGGGAGCTGTTTTTT
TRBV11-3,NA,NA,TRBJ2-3,CASSQFGVTDTQYF,TGTGCCAGCAGCCAGTTTGGGGTCACAGATACGCAGTATTTT
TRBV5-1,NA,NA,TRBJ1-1,CASSLGPTEAFF,TGCGCCAGCAGCTTAGGACCCACTGAAGCTTTCTTT
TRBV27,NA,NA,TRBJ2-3,CASKSLSHSVIADTQYF,TGTGCCAGCAAAAGTTTAAGTCATAGTGTTATTGCAGATACGCAGTATTTT
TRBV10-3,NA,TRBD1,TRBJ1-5,CAISERGQGYSNQPQHF,TGTGCCATCAGTGAGAGAGGACAGGGGTATAGCAATCAGCCCCAGCATTTT
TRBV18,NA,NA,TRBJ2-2,CASSPRGITGELFF,TGTGCCAGCTCACCACGGGGGATAACGGGGGAGCTGTTTTTT
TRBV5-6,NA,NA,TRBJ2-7,CASSPGTQEQYF,TGTGCCAGCAGCCCTGGAACTCAGGAGCAGTACTTC
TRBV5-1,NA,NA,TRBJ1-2,CASSLGTLDYGYTF,TGCGCCAGCAGCCTCGGGACACTGGACTATGGCTACACCTTC
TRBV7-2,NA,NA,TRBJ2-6,CASSLRSQGISSGANVLTF,TGTGCCAGCAGCTTGAGGTCCCAGGGCATTAGCTCTGGGGCCAACGTCCTGACTTTC
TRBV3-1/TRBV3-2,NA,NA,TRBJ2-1,CASSPRGYNEQFF,TGTGCCAGCAGCCCACGGGGTTACAATGAGCAGTTCTTC
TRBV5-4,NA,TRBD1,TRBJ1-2,CASSLGRTGESYGYTF,TGTGCCAGCAGCTTGGGCCGGACAGGGGAATCTTATGGCTACACCTTC
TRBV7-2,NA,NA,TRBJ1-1,CASSPTGHGEAFF,TGTGCCAGCAGCCCTACAGGGCACGGTGAAGCTTTCTTT
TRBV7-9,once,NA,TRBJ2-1,CASSLTPSSYNEQFF,TGTGCCAGCAGCTTAACGCCAAGCTCCTACAATGAGCAGTTCTTC
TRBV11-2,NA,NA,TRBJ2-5,CASSLDRGLGTQYF,TGTGCCAGCAGCTTAGATCGGGGCCTGGGGACCCAGTACTTC
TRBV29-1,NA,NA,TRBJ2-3,CSVGTDAQADTQYF,TGCAGCGTTGGGACTGACGCCCAGGCAGATACGCAGTATTTT
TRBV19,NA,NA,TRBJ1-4,CASQNRGSKDINEKLFF,TGTGCCAGTCAAAACCGGGGGTCGAAGGACATAAATGAAAAACTGTTTTTT
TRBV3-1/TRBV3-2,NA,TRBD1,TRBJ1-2,CASSQDVRASGGGLPYGYTF,TGTGCCAGCAGCCAAGATGTAAGAGCATCGGGAGGGGGCCTACCATATGGCTACACCTTC
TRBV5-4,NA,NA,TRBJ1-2,CASSLEQGRYGYTF,TGTGCCAGCAGCTTGGAGCAAGGGCGGTATGGCTACACCTTC
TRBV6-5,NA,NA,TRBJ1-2,CASSYSPNYGYTF,TGTGCCAGCAGTTACTCTCCAAACTATGGCTACACCTTC
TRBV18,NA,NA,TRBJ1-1,CASSPPAGPNTEAFF,TGTGCCAGCTCACCCCCGGCAGGCCCGAACACTGAAGCTTTCTTT